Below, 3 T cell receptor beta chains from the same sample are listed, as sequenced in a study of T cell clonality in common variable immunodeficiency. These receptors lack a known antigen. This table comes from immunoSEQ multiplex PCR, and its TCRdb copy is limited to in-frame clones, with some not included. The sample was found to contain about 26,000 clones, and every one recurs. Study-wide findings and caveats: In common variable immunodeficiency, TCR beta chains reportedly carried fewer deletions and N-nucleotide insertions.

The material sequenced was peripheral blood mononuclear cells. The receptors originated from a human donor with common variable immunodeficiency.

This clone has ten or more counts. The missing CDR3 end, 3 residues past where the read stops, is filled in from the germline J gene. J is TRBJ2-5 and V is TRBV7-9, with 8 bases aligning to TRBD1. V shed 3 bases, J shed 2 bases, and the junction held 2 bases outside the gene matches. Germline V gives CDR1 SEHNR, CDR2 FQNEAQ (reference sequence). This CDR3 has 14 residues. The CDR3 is CASSFTGGQETQYF. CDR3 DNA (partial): TGTGCCAGCAGCTTTACAGGGGGGCAAGAGACC.

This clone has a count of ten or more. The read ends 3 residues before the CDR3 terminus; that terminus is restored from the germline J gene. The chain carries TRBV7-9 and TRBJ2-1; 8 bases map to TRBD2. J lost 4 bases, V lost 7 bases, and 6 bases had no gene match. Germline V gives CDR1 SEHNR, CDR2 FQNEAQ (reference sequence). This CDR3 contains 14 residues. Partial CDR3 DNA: TGTGCCAGCACCGCAAGCGGGAGTTACAATGAG. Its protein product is CASTASGSYNE. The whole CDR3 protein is CASTASGSYNEQFF.

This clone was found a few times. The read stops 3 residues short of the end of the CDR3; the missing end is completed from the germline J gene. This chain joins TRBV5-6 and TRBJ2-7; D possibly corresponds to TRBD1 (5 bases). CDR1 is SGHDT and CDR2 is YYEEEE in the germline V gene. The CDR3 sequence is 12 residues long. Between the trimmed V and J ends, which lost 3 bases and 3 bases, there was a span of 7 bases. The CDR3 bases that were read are TGTGCCAGCAGCTGGGGCTTCTACGAG. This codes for CASSWGFYE. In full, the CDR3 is CASSWGFYEQYF.